Sequencing of this T cell receptor (beta chain) was carried out in a study of shared clonotypes between healthy human individuals. General study results and limits: The donor pool, a small one, limited the genetic and exposure-history diversity represented. Sharing across four donors was seen in 4.5% to 5.5% of naive CD4 clonotypes.

Comment on this clone: Antigen specificity is unknown.

All of the donors resided in Nashville, Tennessee, and each was a Caucasian adult. The CDR3 has 15 residues. The germline V gene encodes CDR1 LNHNV and CDR2 YYDKDF (reference sequence). The ends were cut back, 7 bases at V and 0 bases at J, with 15 bases in the middle. Under the authors' procedure: There were no quality scores in the junction-only immunoSEQ sequences, so filtering differed. Sequenced by immunoSEQ multiplex PCR; TCRdb stores in-frame clones only, minus some. That table is the source of V, J and clone size, and D and trimming were worked out from the DNA. The sample has 2 million to 2.5 million clones, approximately 96% seen once.

This TCR was recovered from a man aged 18 to 30 in good health. This rearrangement joins TRBV15 to TRBJ2-5; D is unclear. The specimen was naive CD4+ T cells sorted from blood. Subset given: CD45RA+ positively selected. The CDR3 sequence: CATNIDLGYQETQYF. The CDR3 DNA sequence: TGTGCCACCAACATTGACCTGGGGTACCAAGAGACCCAGTACTTC.